This T cell receptor (beta chain) was recorded in a study of regulatory T cells in long-lasting Graves disease (dated by TCRdb to 2020 to 2023). Some background on the complete study: Patients with newly diagnosed Graves' disease had been on antithyroid drugs for under 3 months. Patients with persistent Graves' disease were compared with patients with newly diagnosed Graves' disease using TCR sequencing and RNA sequencing of peripheral blood. A total of about 35 samples underwent TCR sequencing, from around 13 patients with persistent Graves' disease and approximately 20 patients with newly diagnosed Graves' disease. The study took place in China and was registered as a clinical trial. The investigation overall reported the following: More public clonotypes were shared among persistent patients (over 2,500) than among newly diagnosed patients (roughly 1,000). The authors acknowledged the small sample size as a limitation that may reduce accuracy. Compared with newly diagnosed patients, persistent Graves' disease patients had lower TCR Shannon entropy and fewer highly expanded clones, which suggests clonal expansion. Because the primary lesion, thyroid tissue, could not be accessed, the study looked at peripheral blood alone. Sequencing and analysis were limited to the TCR beta chain. TRBV28, TRBJ1-2 and TRBJ2-5 were preferentially used in persistent disease, while TRBV20-1 and TRBJ2-1 were favored in newly diagnosed disease.

This clonotype was detected ten times or more. There is no known antigen for this receptor. Germline is not matched at one junction end, which may reflect a read error. The library was produced with multiplex PCR. The data were produced on an Illumina HiSeq 4000. To build TCR beta libraries, CDR3 regions were amplified by Arm-PCR using iRepertoire HTBI primers. Gel purification was performed on PCR products prior to sequencing. The authors processed their data as follows. A total of 62 TRBV and 14 TRBJ segments were identified across samples and were used for gene usage analysis of CDR3 amino acid clonotypes. COPE and FqMerger were used to merge filtered high-quality paired reads into contigs. BLAST was used to align contigs to IMGT TRBV, TRBD and TRBJ reference genes, with CDR3 defined following IMGT. Any clonotype with a frequency above 0.1% was counted as a highly expanded clone. Shannon entropy was used to measure repertoire diversity, and the Gini coefficient was used to measure V-J evenness. Public clonotypes were defined as clonotypes shared by more than one individual. Starting from the raw public reads, TCRdb applied fastp trimming at Q25, assembled clones with MiXCR and retained in-frame beta chains. Rows are combined by CDR3 protein, so each entry shows the most common genes and DNA. The V and J calls reflect TCRdb's pipeline rather than the authors' work. Present in this sample are roughly 610,000 distinct CDR3 sequences, roughly 15% of which were seen just once. Around 13% of the sample rests with the top ten.

The intended sense of this specimen's time point label: newly diagnosed GD, antithyroid drugs for less than 3 months. For both TCR sequencing and RNA sequencing, RNA was extracted from PBMCs in TRIzol. The diagnosis of Graves' disease followed American Thyroid Association guidelines. Patients for the study were recruited at an endocrinology department in Xi'an, China. Each patient gave approximately 9 milliliters of peripheral blood, collected in an EDTA anticoagulant tube. PBMCs were isolated by Ficoll Paque Plus density gradient separation without further T cell sorting. An Agilent 2100 Bioanalyzer and agarose gel were used to check RNA quality, and a NanoDrop 2000 was used to measure RNA concentration. The CDR1 and CDR2 encoded by the germline V gene (reference sequence) are PRHDT and FYEKMQ. Its CDR3 holds 15 amino acids, cysteine through phenylalanine. Solely the CDR3 DNA is kept, with 45 bases framed from the first base.

These records were also assigned to another study, of T cells in Graves' hyperthyroidism and ophthalmopathy. The second paper further reports: A patient counted as having stable Graves' hyperthyroidism if no progression to ophthalmopathy occurred over 18 months of follow-up. Hyperthyroidism patients were aged 18 to 65 years and newly diagnosed, with disease duration of less than 2 months. The study excluded patients with uncontrolled infections, other autoimmune diseases, pregnancy or lactation. Clinical symptoms, serum thyroxine and TRAb, thyroid ultrasound, and orbital computed tomography formed the basis for the diagnoses. The TCR CDR3 was subjected to a first round of RT-PCR using the HTBI primer set and the Qiagen OneStep RT-PCR kit. Most expanded thyroid clonotypes (frequency above 0.001) were also detected in blood, a finding suggesting that blood repertoires may reflect thyroid immune responses. A 13 V-J signature model separated ophthalmopathy from stable hyperthyroidism, with approximately 86% sensitivity and roughly 81% specificity in cross-validation and 80%/75% in testing. In validation, the model predicted progression to ophthalmopathy a median of approximately 6.6 months before onset, with roughly 68% sensitivity and 72.22% specificity. To identify TCR V-J signatures that set the groups apart, the researchers used a discovery cohort of 100 patients, made up of around 40 with Graves' ophthalmopathy and about 59 with stable Graves' hyperthyroidism. Whether ophthalmopathy could be predicted prospectively was tested in an independent validation cohort made up of about 18 hyperthyroidism patients plus 17 patients who later progressed to ophthalmopathy. The 100 or so discovery patients were divided at random into training and test sets in a 7:3 ratio. Thyroid tissue and blood T-cell repertoires from about 6 Graves' hyperthyroidism patients were also compared in the study. After sampling, hyperthyroidism patients received methimazole starting at 30 mg daily, and ophthalmopathy patients received high-dose intravenous methylprednisolone. The libraries were constructed in a second round of multiplex PCR and then size-selected and purified. Libraries were sequenced paired-end with 100 bp reads on an Illumina HiSeq2000. SOAPnuke was used to process the raw data, removing reads that contained adapters or uncalled bases, had a mean Phred below 15, or lacked an exact match to the constant primer or identifier. COPE v1.2.5 was used to merge high-quality paired reads, and clonotypes were defined as unique nucleotide sequences. Clonotypes were aligned to IMGT TRBV, TRBD and TRBJ reference segments using MiTCR v1.1. The analysis included only V-J combinations with a frequency above 0.0001, which together covered roughly 99% of the repertoires. The TCS score was defined as the ratio of F50 (clonal expansion) to E x V (chaos), calculated using BLOSUM62-based TCRdist between CDR3 peptides within each V-J. Welch's t-statistics and random forest reduced 514 V-J features to roughly 13, which were used in a naive Bayes classifier (R e1071). Sample size was not statistically predetermined, and investigators were not blinded to group allocation. According to the paper, TCR Vbeta CDR3 sequencing was carried out on over 130 peripheral blood samples, which came from 40 to 45 ophthalmopathy, around 75 hyperthyroidism and approximately 17 progressor patients.

This clonotype was obtained from a man aged 18 to 30 with Graves disease. Donor details come from another sample of the same person, matched by shared clones. This specimen was peripheral blood mononuclear cells (PBMCs), taken at new diagnosis, from a patient treated with antithyroid drugs. Rearrangement joined TRBV13 to TRBJ2-1; tentative D gene TRBD2, with 6 bases matching. CDR3 reads: CASSLGVAEYNEQFF. In nucleotide form, the sequence is TGTGCCAGCAGCCTAGGGGTAGCGGAATACAATGAGCAGTTCTTC.